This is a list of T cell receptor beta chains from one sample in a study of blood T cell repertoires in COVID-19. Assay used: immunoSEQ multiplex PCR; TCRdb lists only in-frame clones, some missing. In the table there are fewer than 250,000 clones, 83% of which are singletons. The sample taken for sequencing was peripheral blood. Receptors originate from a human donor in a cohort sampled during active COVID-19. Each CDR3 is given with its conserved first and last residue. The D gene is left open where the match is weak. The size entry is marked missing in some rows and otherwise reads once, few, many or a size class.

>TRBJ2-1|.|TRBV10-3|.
TGTGCCATGTCGACTAGAGACAATGAGCAGTTCTTC
CAMSTRDNEQFF
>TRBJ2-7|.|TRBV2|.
TGTGCCAGCAGGGGGGGGCATGACGACGAGCAGTACTTC
CASRGGHDDEQYF
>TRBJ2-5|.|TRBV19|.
TGTGCCAGTCAACCATCCGGGTTGCTCGGAGAGACCCAGTACTTC
CASQPSGLLGETQYF
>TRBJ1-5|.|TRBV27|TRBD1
TGTGCCAGCAGCAGGGATAGACAGGGAGGTGGGCCCCAGCATTTT
CASSRDRQGGGPQHF
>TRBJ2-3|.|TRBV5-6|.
TGTGCCAGCACCCTGACTAGATTCACAGATACGCAGTATTTT
CASTLTRFTDTQYF
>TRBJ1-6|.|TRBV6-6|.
TGTGCCAGCAGTTACCGTAGGGGCTCGGATTCACCCCTCCACTTT
CASSYRRGSDSPLHF
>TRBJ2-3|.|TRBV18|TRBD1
TGTGCCAGCTCACCATGGACAGGGCCAGATACGCAGTATTTT
CASSPWTGPDTQYF
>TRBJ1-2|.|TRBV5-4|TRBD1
TGTGCCAGCAGCTTCGCAGGGGGAAGTCGGTATGGCTACACCTTC
CASSFAGGSRYGYTF
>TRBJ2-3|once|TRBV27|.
TGTGCCAGCAGTTTATCAGGCGGCCGCACAGATACGCAGTATTTT
CASSLSGGRTDTQYF
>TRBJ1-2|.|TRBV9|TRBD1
TGTGCCAGCGGGGGACAGGGCGGAGTCTATGGCTACACCTTC
CASGGQGGVYGYTF
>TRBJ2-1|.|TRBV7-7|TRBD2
TGTGCTAGCAGCTTGGGGGGGTCCGATGAGCAGTTCTTC
CASSLGGSDEQFF
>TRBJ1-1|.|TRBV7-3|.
TGTGCCAGCAGCCGCCCGGGGACTGAAGCTTTCTTT
CASSRPGTEAFF
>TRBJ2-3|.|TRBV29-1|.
TGCAGCGTTGAGGGGGGGGCTGGGGATACGCAGTATTTT
CSVEGGAGDTQYF
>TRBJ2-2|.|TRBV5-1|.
TGCGCCAGCAGCTTAAGGACTGGGCTTGGCGGGGAGCTGTTTTTT
CASSLRTGLGGELFF
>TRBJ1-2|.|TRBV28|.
TGTGCCAGCAGTTTACAACAGGTTTTGGGCTACACCTTC
CASSLQQVLGYTF
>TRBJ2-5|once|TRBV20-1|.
TGCAGTGCTAGTTCAAGCGGGCGACCACGCGACCAGTACTTC
CSASSSGRPRDQYF
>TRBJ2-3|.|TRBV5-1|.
TGCGCCAGCCGAAATGGAGTGGTGGATACGCAGTATTTT
CASRNGVVDTQYF
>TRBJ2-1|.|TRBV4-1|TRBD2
TGCGCCAGCAGCCAGCAGGGACTAGCGGCTTACAATGAGCAGTTCTTC
CASSQQGLAAYNEQFF
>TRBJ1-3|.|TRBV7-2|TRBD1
TGTGCCAGCAGCCTTAGACAGGGAATGAGTGGAAACACCATATATTTT
CASSLRQGMSGNTIYF
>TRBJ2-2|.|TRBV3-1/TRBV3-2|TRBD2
TGTGCCAGCAGCCACACTAGCGGGAGCGACACCGGGGAGCTGTTTTTT
CASSHTSGSDTGELFF
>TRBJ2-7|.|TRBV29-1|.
TGCAGCGCCTTGTCCTACGAGCAGTACTTC
CSALSYEQYF
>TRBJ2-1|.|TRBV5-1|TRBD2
TGCGCCAGCAGTAAAGGACTAGACAATGAGCAGTTCTTC
CASSKGLDNEQFF
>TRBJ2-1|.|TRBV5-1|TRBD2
TGCGCCAGCAGCTTGGGCGACTTAGCGGGGGGGCCTGATGAGCAGTTCTTC
CASSLGDLAGGPDEQFF
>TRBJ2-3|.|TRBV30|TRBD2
TGTGCCTGGGGACTAGCAGATACGCAGTATTTT
CAWGLADTQYF
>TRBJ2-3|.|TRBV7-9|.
TGTGCCAGCAGCGTCCGGGATACGCAGTATTTT
CASSVRDTQYF
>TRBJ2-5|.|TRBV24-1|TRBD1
TGTGCCACCAGTGATGACAGGGTCGGGACAGAGACCCAGTACTTC
CATSDDRVGTETQYF